These 19 T cell receptor beta chains came from one sample sequenced in a study of low-dose radiotherapy and immunotherapy resistance in tumors. Primers targeting TRAV and TRBV primed first-strand cDNA, covering alpha and beta chains. TCR amplification ran 15 to 25 PCR cycles using constant-region and V-primer adapter primers. One entry per CDR3 protein, called by TCRdb with MiXCR from the reads. The sample has under 20,000 distinct CDR3 sequences, around 74% seen once; the top ten hold around 10%. These receptor sequences come from a human donor with advanced metastatic prostate, ovarian, gallbladder or colorectal cancer (not recorded which). This table probably holds off-target reads from a library built for another chain.

This chain links TRBV27 with TRBJ1-2; D unclear. Deletions cut 4 bases from V and 7 bases from J, with 4 bases between. Germline V lookup: CDR1 MNHEY, CDR2 SMNVEV (reference sequence). The CDR3 is 10 residues long. The CDR3 bases are TGTGCCAGCAGTTCCACTGGCTACACCTTC. Its protein product is CASSSTGYTF.

This chain links TRBV9 with TRBJ1-1, with D perhaps matching TRBD1 (5 bases). Trimming left V 4 bases short and J 1 base short, with 14 bases between. This CDR3 spans 15 amino acids. Germline V gene data show CDR1 as SGDLS and CDR2 as YYNGEE. CDR3 loop: CASSSQGQPNTEAFF. The CDR3 DNA follows: TGTGCCAGCAGCTCTCAGGGTCAACCGAACACTGAAGCTTTCTTT.

To note about this clonotype: Its ends do not fully match the called genes, so a read error is possible. This sequence joins TRBV18 and TRBJ1-1, with 7 bases aligning to TRBD1. CDR1 and CDR2 from the germline V gene are KGHSH and LQKENI. The CDR3 spans 15 residues. The CDR3 nucleotides are TGTGCCAGCTCTCCACGGACAGGCCAAGACACTGAAGCTTTCTTT. Translation: CASSPRTGQDTEAFF.

CDR3 in DNA: TGTGCCAGCAGCCAAGGCCGGGGCCGCATTGAAGCTTTCTTT. Its protein is CASSQGRGRIEAFF. The chain combines TRBV3-1 with TRBJ1-1, with D possibly TRBD1 on 5 matching bases. The V end was cut by 1 base, the J end by 7 bases, with 13 bases between. CDR3 size: 14 residues. Germline CDR1 and CDR2: LGHDT and YNNKEL (reference sequence). The whole variable domain, remainder taken from reference TRBV3-1 and TRBJ1-1, is DTAVSQTPKYLVTQMGNDKSIKCEQNLGHDTMYWYKQDSKKFLKIMFSYNNKELIINETVPNRFSPKSPDKAHLNLHINSLELGDSAVYFCASSQGRGRIEAFFGQGTRLTVV.

V is TRBV12-3 or TRBV12-4 and J is TRBJ2-7; TRBD2 might be the D (6 bases). CDR3 length equals 12 residues. With 3 bases removed from V and 7 bases from J, the gap between germline ends came to 10 bases. The CDR3 nucleotides are TGTGCCAGCAGTTTGGGTGGGGGGGAGCAGTACTTC. Translation: CASSLGGGEQYF.

V and J are TRBV7-9 and TRBJ2-6; D unclear. The CDR3 runs to 12 residues. The germline V gene encodes CDR1 SEHNR and CDR2 FQNEAQ (reference sequence). The germline V and J ends were trimmed by 4 bases and 2 bases, with 0 bases remaining between them. CDR3 residues: CASSSGANVLTF. Here the CDR3 DNA reads TGTGCCAGCAGCTCTGGGGCCAACGTCCTGACTTTC.

The chain has TRBV2 and TRBJ1-5; 9 nucleotides agree with TRBD1. There are 15 residues in the CDR3. V gave up 5 bases and J gave up 4 bases; unmatched junction bases: 6. The germline V gene encodes CDR1 SNHLY and CDR2 FYNNEI. The CDR3 DNA follows: TGTGCCAGCAGTTCCGACAGGGGGGATAATCAGCCCCAGCATTTT. Protein sequence: CASSSDRGDNQPQHF.

V usage is TRBV7-8 and J usage is TRBJ2-1; a possible D gene is TRBD2 (5 bases). The V end was cut by 2 bases, the J end by 1 base, with 15 bases between. Germline assignment: CDR1 SGHVS and CDR2 FQNEAQ. This CDR3 contains 17 residues. The CDR3, as DNA: TGTGCCAGCAGCTTAAGCTCATTTCGGGGATCCTACAATGAGCAGTTCTTC. Its translation is CASSLSSFRGSYNEQFF.

The rearrangement uses TRBV20-1 and TRBJ2-3; D might be TRBD2 (5 bases). CDR3 size: 13 residues. V was clipped by 3 bases and J by 0 bases, with 7 bases between them. The germline V gene has CDR1 DFQATT and CDR2 SNEGSKA (reference sequence). CDR3 sequence reads: CSARTTSTDTQYF. As DNA, the CDR3 is TGCAGTGCTAGGACTACTAGCACAGATACGCAGTATTTT.

The chain uses TRBV18 and TRBJ2-7; either TRBD1 or TRBD2 may supply D (5 bases each). CDR3 length: 15 amino acids. Trimming pared 3 bases from V and 3 bases from J, leaving 15 bases between. From germline, CDR1 is KGHSH and CDR2 LQKENI. DNA for the CDR3: TGTGCCAGCTCACCCTGGGACGGAGGACTCTACGAGCAGTACTTC. It specifies CASSPWDGGLYEQYF.

The chain joins TRBV12-3 or TRBV12-4 to TRBJ1-5; 12 nucleotides match TRBD1. The CDR3 contains 16 residues. Unmatched junction bases numbered 9, after V lost 6 bases and J lost 6 bases. CDR3 region: CASSNLGTGGRQPQHF. The CDR3 DNA is TGTGCCAGCAGCAACCTCGGGACAGGGGGCCGTCAGCCCCAGCATTTT.

This chain uses TRBV19 with TRBJ2-3; perhaps TRBD2 as D (5 bases). The V gene lost 0 bases and the J gene lost 4 bases, with 11 bases spanning the gap. The CDR3 totals 15 residues. The germline CDR1 and CDR2 sequences are LNHDA and SQIVND (reference sequence). The CDR3 coding sequence is TGTGCCAGTAGTATAGATCTCGGGGTAGCAGATACGCAGTATTTT. It translates to CASSIDLGVADTQYF.

The chain couples TRBV25-1 to TRBJ1-1; no clear D gene. With 3 bases removed from V and 5 bases from J, the gap between germline ends came to 7 bases. The CDR3 is 12 amino acids. Germline CDR1 is MGHDK and CDR2 is SYGVNS. The CDR3 coding sequence is TGTGCCAGCAGTGACCCAGAGACTGAAGCTTTCTTT. Its protein product is CASSDPETEAFF.

This rearrangement joins TRBV2 to TRBJ2-1; D gene unclear. Per the germline V gene, CDR1 is SNHLY and CDR2 is FYNNEI. The CDR3 contains 14 residues. V was trimmed by 3 bases and J by 7 bases, leaving 13 bases between them. The CDR3 region is CASSESLVLNEQFF. The CDR3 nucleotides are TGTGCCAGCAGTGAGAGTCTAGTCCTGAATGAGCAGTTCTTC. The complete variable domain, with remaining parts taken from reference TRBV2 and TRBJ2-1, reads EPEVTQTPSHQVTQMGQEVILRCVPISNHLYFYWYRQILGQKVEFLVSFYNNEISEKSEIFDDQFSVERPDGSNFTLKIRSTKLEDSAMYFCASSESLVLNEQFFGPGTRLTVL.

V usage is TRBV5-1 and J usage is TRBJ1-5; possibly TRBD1 for D (5 bases). Germline V lookup: CDR1 SGHRS, CDR2 YFSETQ. CDR3 length: 15 residues. V was trimmed by 0 bases and J by 4 bases, leaving 11 bases between them. In nucleotides, the CDR3 is TGCGCCAGCAGCTTGGGTCCAGGGAGGAATCAGCCCCAGCATTTT. Its protein product is CASSLGPGRNQPQHF.

The table lists this clonotype with a few counts. The genes are TRBV4-1 and TRBJ2-1; D gene uncertain. V was cut by 1 base and J by 6 bases, with 7 bases left in between. The CDR3 covers 13 residues. Germline values: CDR1 MGHRA, CDR2 YSYEKL. The CDR3 sequence is CASSQVLRNEQFF. CDR3 nucleotides: TGCGCCAGCAGCCAAGTGTTACGCAATGAGCAGTTCTTC.

This clonotype has just a few counts. The chain has TRBV28 and TRBJ1-2; tentative D call: TRBD1 (5 bases). The CDR3 has 14 amino acids. Looked up from germline, CDR1 is MDHEN and CDR2 is SYDVKM. Between the trimmed V and J ends, which lost 3 bases and 1 base, there was a span of 9 bases. The CDR3 is CASSFAGRNYGYTF. CDR3 in DNA: TGTGCCAGCAGTTTCGCAGGGCGTAACTATGGCTACACCTTC.

The chain carries TRBV6-1 and TRBJ2-1, with TRBD1 matching over 7 bases. The germline gives CDR1 MNHNS, CDR2 SASEGT. The CDR3 spans 14 residues. The trim removed 6 bases at V and 6 bases at J, leaving 8 bases unmatched. This chain's CDR3 is CASRRDRDSNEQFF. CDR3 coding DNA: TGTGCCAGCAGGAGAGACAGGGATTCCAATGAGCAGTTCTTC.

This chain uses TRBV10-3 with TRBJ2-7, with 8 bases matching TRBD1. Trimming cost V 11 bases and J 6 bases; bases outside gene matches: 6. Germline V gene sequence: CDR1 ENHRY, CDR2 SYGVKD. The CDR3 totals 11 residues. The CDR3 spells CAAQGAREQYF. In DNA, the CDR3 is TGTGCCGCCCAGGGGGCCCGCGAGCAGTACTTC.